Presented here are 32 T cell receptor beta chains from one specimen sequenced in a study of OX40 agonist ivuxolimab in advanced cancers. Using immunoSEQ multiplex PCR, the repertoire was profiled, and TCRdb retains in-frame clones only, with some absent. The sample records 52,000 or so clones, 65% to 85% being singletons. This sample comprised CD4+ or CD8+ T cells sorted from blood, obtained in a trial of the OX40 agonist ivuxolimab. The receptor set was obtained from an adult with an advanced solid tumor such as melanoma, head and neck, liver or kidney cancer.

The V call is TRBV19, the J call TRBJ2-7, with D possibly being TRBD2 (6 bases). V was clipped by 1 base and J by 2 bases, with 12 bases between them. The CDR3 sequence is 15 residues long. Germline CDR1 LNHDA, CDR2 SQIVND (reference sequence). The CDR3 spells CASSIGPGGAYEQYF. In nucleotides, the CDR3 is TGTGCCAGTAGTATAGGGCCCGGGGGTGCCTACGAGCAGTACTTC.

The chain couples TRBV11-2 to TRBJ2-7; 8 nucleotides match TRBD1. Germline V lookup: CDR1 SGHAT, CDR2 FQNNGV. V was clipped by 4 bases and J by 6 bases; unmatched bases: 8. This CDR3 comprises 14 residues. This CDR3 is CASSSNRGVGEQYF. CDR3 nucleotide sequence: TGTGCCAGCAGCTCGAACAGGGGGGTAGGCGAGCAGTACTTC.

Here the CDR3 reads CASSRNRGSIGNTEAFF. The DNA for the CDR3 is TGTGCCAGCAGCCGAAACAGGGGTTCGATAGGGAACACTGAAGCTTTCTTT. The V gene is TRBV27, the J gene TRBJ1-1; TRBD1 matches at 7 bases. The CDR3 is 17 amino acids. Per the germline V gene, CDR1 is MNHEY and CDR2 is SMNVEV (reference sequence). The V gene end was trimmed by 6 bases and the J gene end by 1 base; junction bases not matched to a gene: 14.

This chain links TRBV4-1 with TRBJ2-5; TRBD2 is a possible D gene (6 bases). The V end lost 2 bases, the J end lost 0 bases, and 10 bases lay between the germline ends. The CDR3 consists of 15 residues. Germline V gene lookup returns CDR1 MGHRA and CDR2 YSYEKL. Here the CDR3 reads CASSQLGLHQETQYF. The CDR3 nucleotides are TGCGCCAGCAGCCAACTGGGACTGCACCAAGAGACCCAGTACTTC.

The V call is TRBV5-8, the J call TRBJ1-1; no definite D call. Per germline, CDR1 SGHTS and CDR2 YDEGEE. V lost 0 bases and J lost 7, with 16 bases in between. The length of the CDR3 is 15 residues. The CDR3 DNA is TGTGCCAGCAGCTTGGGCCAGGACCCTTACGATGAAGCTTTCTTT. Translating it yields CASSLGQDPYDEAFF.

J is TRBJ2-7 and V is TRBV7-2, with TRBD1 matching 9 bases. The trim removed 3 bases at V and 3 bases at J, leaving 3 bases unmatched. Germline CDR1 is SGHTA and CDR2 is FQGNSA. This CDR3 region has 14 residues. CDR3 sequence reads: CASSLDRGFYEQYF. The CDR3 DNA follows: TGTGCCAGCAGCTTGGACAGGGGATTCTACGAGCAGTACTTC.

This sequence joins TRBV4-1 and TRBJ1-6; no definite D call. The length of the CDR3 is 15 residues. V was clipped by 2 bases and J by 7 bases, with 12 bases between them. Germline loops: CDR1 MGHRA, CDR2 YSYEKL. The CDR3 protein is CASSQSQVGNSPLHF. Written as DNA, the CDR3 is TGCGCCAGCAGCCAAAGTCAGGTGGGAAATTCACCCCTCCACTTT.

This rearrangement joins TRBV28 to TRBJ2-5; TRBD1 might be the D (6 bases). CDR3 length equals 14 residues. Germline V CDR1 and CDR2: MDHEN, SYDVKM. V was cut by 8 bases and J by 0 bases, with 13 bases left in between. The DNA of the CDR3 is TGTGCCAGCCGGCCCCGGACAGACCAAGAGACCCAGTACTTC. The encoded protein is CASRPRTDQETQYF.

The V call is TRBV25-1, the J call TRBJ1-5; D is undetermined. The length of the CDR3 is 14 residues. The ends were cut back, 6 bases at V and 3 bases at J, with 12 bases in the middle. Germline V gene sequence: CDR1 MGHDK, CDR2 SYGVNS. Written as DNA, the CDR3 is TGTGCCAGCAGGTCAGACGGAGTCAATCAGCCCCAGCATTTT. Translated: CASRSDGVNQPQHF.

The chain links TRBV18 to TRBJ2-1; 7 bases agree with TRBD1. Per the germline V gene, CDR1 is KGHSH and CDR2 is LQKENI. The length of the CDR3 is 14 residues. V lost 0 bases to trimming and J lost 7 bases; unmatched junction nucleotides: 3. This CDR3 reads CASSPPGGGNEQFF. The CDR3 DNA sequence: TGTGCCAGCTCACCACCAGGGGGCGGAAATGAGCAGTTCTTC.

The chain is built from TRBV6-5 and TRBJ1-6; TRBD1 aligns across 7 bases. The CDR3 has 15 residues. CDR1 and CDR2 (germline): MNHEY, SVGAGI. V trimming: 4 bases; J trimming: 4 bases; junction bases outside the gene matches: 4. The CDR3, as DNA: TGTGCCAGCAGTTCCCCGACAGGGTATAATTCACCCCTCCACTTT. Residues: CASSSPTGYNSPLHF.

The CDR3 here is CASSAGSGPGSYEQYF. The DNA for the CDR3 is TGTGCCAGCAGCGCGGGTAGCGGGCCCGGCTCCTACGAGCAGTACTTC. V gene TRBV7-2 combines with J gene TRBJ2-7, with 7 bases fitting TRBD2. Losses at the gene ends were 5 bases for V and 0 bases for J; bases not matched to a gene: 10. There are 16 residues in the CDR3. The V gene's germline CDR1 is SGHTA and CDR2 FQGNSA.

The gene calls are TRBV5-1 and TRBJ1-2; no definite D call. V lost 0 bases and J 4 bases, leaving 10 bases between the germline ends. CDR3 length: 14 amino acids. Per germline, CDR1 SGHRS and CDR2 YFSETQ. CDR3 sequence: CASSLETQVYGYTF. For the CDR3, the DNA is TGCGCCAGCAGCTTGGAAACCCAGGTCTATGGCTACACCTTC.

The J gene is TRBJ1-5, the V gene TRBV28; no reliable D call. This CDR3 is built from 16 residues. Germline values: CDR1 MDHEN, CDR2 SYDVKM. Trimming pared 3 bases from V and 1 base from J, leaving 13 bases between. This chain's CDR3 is CASSFRVSGSNQPQHF. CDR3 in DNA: TGTGCCAGCAGTTTCCGGGTGAGTGGGAGCAATCAGCCCCAGCATTTT.

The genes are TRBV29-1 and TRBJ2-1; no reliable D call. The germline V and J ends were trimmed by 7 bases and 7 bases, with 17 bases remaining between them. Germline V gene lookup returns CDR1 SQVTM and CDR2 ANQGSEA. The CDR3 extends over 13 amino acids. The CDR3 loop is CSAVAQNGNEQFF. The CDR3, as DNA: TGCAGCGCTGTGGCCCAAAACGGAAATGAGCAGTTCTTC.

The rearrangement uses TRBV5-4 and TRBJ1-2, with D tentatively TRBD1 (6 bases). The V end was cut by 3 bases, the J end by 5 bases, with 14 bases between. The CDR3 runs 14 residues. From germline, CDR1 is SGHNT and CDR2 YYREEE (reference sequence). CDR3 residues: CASSSDSSLYGYTF. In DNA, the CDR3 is TGTGCCAGCAGCTCGGACAGTTCTCTATATGGCTACACCTTC. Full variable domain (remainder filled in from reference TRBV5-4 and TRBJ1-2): ETGVTQSPTHLIKTRGQQVTLRCSSQSGHNTVSWYQQALGQGPQFIFQYYREEENGRGNFPPRFSGLQFPNYSSELNVNALELDDSALYLCASSSDSSLYGYTFGSGTRLTVV.

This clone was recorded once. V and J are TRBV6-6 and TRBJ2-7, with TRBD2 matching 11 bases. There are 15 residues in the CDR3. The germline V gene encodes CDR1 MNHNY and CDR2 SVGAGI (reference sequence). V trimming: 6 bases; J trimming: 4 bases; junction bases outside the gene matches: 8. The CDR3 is CASSPTSGSSYEQYF. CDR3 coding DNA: TGTGCCAGCAGCCCCACTAGCGGGAGTAGTTACGAGCAGTACTTC.

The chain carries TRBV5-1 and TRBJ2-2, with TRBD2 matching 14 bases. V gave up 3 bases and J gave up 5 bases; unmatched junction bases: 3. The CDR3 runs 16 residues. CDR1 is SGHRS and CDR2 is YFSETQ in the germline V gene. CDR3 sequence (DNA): TGCGCCAGCAGCTGGGGACTAGCGGGAGAAACCGGGGAGCTGTTTTTT. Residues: CASSWGLAGETGELFF.

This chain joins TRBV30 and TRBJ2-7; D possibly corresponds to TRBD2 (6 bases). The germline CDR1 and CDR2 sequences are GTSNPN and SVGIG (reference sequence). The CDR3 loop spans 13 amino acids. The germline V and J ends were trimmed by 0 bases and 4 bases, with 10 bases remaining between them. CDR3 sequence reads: CAWSVQGGYEQYF. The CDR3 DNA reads TGTGCCTGGAGTGTGCAGGGAGGATACGAGCAGTACTTC.

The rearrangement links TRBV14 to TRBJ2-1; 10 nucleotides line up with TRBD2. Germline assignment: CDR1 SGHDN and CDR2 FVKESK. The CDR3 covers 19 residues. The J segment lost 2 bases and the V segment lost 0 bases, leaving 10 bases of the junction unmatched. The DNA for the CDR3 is TGTGCCAGCAGCCAAGATCTAGCGGGGGCCCGAGGGACCTACAATGAGCAGTTCTTC. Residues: CASSQDLAGARGTYNEQFF.

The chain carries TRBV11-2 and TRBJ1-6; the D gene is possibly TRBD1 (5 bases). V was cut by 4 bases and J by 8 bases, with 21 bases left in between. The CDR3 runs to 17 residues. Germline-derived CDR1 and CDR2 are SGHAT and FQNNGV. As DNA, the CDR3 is TGTGCCAGCAGCTCAAACCGGGGCCGGTCGAGAGATTCACCCCTCCACTTT. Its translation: CASSSNRGRSRDSPLHF.

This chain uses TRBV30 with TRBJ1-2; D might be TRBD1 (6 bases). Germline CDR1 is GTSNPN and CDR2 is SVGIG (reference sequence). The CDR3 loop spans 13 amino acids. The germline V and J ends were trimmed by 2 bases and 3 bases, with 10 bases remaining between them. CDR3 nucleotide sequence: TGTGCCTGGAGTTCGGACAGCTACTATGGCTACACCTTC. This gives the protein CAWSSDSYYGYTF.

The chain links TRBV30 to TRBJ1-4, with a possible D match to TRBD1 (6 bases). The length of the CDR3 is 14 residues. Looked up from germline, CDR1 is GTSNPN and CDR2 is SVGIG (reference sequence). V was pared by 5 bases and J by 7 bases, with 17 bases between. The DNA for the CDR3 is TGTGCCTGGCGCTCGAGGGGGGGAGTTGAAAAACTGTTTTTT. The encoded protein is CAWRSRGGVEKLFF. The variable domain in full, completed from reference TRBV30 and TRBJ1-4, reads SQTIHQWPATLVQPVGSPLSLECTVEGTSNPNLYWYRQAAGRGLQLLFYSVGIGQISSEVPQNLSASRPQDRQFILSSKKLLLSDSGFYLCAWRSRGGVEKLFFGSGTQLSVL.

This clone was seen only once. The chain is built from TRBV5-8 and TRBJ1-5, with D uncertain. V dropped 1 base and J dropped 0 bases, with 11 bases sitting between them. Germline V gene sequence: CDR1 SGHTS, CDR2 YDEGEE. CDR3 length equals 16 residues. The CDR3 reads CASSLRGVYSNQPQHF. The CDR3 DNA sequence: TGTGCCAGCAGCTTGCGCGGGGTTTATAGCAATCAGCCCCAGCATTTT.

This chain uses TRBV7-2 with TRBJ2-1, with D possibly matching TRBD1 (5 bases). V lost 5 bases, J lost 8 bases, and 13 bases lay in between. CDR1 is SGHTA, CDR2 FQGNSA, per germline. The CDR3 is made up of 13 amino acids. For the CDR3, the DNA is TGTGCCAGCAGCCCCCGACAGTACTATGAGCAGTTCTTC. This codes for CASSPRQYYEQFF.

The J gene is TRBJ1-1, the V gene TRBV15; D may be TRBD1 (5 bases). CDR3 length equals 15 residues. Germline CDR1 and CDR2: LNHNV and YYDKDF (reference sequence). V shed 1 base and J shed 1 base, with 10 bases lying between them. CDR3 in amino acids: CATSRVRQSNTEAFF. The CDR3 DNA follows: TGTGCCACCAGCAGAGTGAGACAGTCGAACACTGAAGCTTTCTTT. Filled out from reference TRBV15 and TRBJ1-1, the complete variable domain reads DAMVIQNPRYQVTQFGKPVTLSCSQTLNHNVMYWYQQKSSQAPKLLFHYYDKDFNNEADTPDNFQSRRPNTSFCFLDIRSPGLGDTAMYLCATSRVRQSNTEAFFGQGTRLTVV.

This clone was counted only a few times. The CDR3 is CASSPGSRGNTIYF. The CDR3 coding sequence is TGTGCCAGCAGCCCTGGCAGCCGTGGAAACACCATATATTTT. V is TRBV5-8 and J is TRBJ1-3, with D uncertain. V lost 4 bases, J lost 3 bases, and 11 bases lay in between. The CDR3 totals 14 residues. CDR1 SGHTS and CDR2 YDEGEE come from the germline V gene.

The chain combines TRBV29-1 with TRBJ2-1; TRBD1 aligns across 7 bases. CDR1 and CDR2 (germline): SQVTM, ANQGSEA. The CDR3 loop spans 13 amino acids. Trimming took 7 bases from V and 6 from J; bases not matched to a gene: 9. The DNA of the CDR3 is TGCAGCGCAAGGGGACCAGGGGGCAATGAGCAGTTCTTC. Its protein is CSARGPGGNEQFF.

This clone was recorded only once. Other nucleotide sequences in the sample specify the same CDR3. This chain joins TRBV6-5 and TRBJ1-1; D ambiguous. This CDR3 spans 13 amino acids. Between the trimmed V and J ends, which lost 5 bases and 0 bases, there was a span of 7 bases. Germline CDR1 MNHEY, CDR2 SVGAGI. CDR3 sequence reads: CASSSQLNTEAFF. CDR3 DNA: TGTGCCAGCAGTAGTCAGTTGAACACTGAAGCTTTCTTT.

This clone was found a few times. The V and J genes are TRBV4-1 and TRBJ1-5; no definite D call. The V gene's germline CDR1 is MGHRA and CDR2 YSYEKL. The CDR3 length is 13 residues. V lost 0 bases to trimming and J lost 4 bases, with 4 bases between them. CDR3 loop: CASSQERNQPQHF. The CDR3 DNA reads TGCGCCAGCAGCCAAGAACGGAATCAGCCCCAGCATTTT.

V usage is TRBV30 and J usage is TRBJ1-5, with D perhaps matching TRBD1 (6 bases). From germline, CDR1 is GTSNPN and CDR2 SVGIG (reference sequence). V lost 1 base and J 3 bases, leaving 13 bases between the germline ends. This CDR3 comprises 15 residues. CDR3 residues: CAWSGRGRANQPQHF. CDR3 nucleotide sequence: TGTGCCTGGAGTGGAAGGGGGAGGGCCAATCAGCCCCAGCATTTT.

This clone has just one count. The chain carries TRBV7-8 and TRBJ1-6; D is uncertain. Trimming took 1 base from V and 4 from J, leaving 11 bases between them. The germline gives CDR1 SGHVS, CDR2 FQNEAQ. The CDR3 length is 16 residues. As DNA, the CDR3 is TGTGCCAGCAGCTTAGATGGCAGAAGATATAATTCACCCCTCCACTTT. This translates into CASSLDGRRYNSPLHF.